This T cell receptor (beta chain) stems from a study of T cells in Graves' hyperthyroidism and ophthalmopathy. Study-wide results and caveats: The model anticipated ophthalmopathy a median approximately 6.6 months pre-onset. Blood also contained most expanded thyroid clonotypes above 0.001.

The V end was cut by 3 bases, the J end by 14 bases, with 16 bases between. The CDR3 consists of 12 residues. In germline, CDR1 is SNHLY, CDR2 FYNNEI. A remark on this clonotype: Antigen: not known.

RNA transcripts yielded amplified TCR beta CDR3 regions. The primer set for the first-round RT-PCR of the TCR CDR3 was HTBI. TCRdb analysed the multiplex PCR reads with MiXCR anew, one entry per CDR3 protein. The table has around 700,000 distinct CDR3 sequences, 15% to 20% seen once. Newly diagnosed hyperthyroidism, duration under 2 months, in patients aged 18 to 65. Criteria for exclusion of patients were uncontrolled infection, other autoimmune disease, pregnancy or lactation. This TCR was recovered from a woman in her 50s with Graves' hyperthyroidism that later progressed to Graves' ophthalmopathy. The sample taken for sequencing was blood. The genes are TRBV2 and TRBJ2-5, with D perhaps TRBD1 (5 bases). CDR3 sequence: CASSDLAGIPYF. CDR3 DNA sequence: TGTGCCAGCAGTGACCTGGCAGGGATCCCCTACTTC.